This T cell receptor beta chain is from a study of blood T cell repertoires in COVID-19. Study as a whole: Acute and convalescent COVID-19 samples came from the United States, Italy and Spain. Sample material is recorded as cDNA or gDNA derived from T cells, B-cell-depleted T cells, or PBMCs.

In the original processing: Reference gene primer amplification gave nucleated cell count estimates. Clones were sequenced by immunoSEQ multiplex PCR, and TCRdb holds only the in-frame ones, with some missing. V and J calls and clone size are copied from that table; D and trimming were computed from the DNA. The sample yields over 250,000 clones, about 85% seen once. The sequenced sample consisted of peripheral blood. The sequence derives from a human donor in a cohort sampled during active COVID-19.

CDR3 DNA sequence: TGTGCCAGCAGTCTAAAGAGGGCCTATGGCTACACCTTC. This codes for CASSLKRAYGYTF. The genes are TRBV12-3 or TRBV12-4 and TRBJ1-2; D unclear. The CDR3 loop spans 13 amino acids. V was shortened by 5 bases and J by 4 bases, with 11 bases between the two germline ends.